These T cell receptor beta chains were read from a single sample in a study of post-analysis software for immune sequencing data. Each CDR3 protein gets one entry after TCRdb re-called the PCR reads with MiXCR. Here the sample spans roughly 400,000 distinct CDR3 sequences, 35% to 45% being singletons. Material: blood. Receptors originate from a girl aged 2 to 9 with multiple sclerosis. CDR3s include the opening cysteine and the closing phenylalanine or tryptophan. D genes are given only for firm matches. Expanded clones get a size class; other rows say once, few or many, or leave the size out.

NA,few,TRBJ2-2,TRBV12-3/TRBV12-4,TGTGCCAGCAGTTTAGCTCGTAGGACCGGGGAGCTGTTTTTT,CASSLARRTGELFF
NA,NA,TRBJ2-2,TRBV9,TGTGCCAGCAGCCCCTCAACAGGGACCGGGGAGCTGTTTTTT,CASSPSTGTGELFF
NA,NA,TRBJ1-5,TRBV20-1,TGCAGTGCACAGACAGATAGCAATCGGCCCCAGCATTTT,CSAQTDSNRPQHF
TRBD2,few,TRBJ2-4,TRBV20-1,TGCAGTGCAGAGCGGGAGGATGCTGACATTCAGTACTTC,CSAEREDADIQYF
TRBD2,few,TRBJ2-4,TRBV7-9,TGTGCCAGCAGCTTAGCGGGAGGGGCCAAAAACATTCAGTACTTC,CASSLAGGAKNIQYF
NA,NA,TRBJ2-3,TRBV7-2,TGTGCCAGCAGCCATGACACAGATACGCAGTATTTT,CASSHDTDTQYF
NA,NA,TRBJ1-1,TRBV7-9,TGTGCCAGCACAATGGACGGAATTATTGAAGCTTTCTTT,CASTMDGIIEAFF
NA,NA,TRBJ1-2,TRBV10-3,TGTGCCATCAGTCGAACGGAGGGGAGAGCTAACTATGGCTACACCTTC,CAISRTEGRANYGYTF
NA,NA,TRBJ2-7,TRBV5-5,TGTGCCAGCAGCTTAGCGGATACCTACGAGCAGTACTTC,CASSLADTYEQYF
NA,few,TRBJ2-7,TRBV4-1,TGCGCCAGCAGCCAACTCCCCTCCTACGAGCAGTACTTC,CASSQLPSYEQYF
NA,NA,TRBJ1-5,TRBV20-1,TGCAGTGCTAGAGATCCTGGGGGAGCCGGGGTCCGTCAGCCCCAGCATTTT,CSARDPGGAGVRQPQHF
NA,NA,TRBJ2-5,TRBV3-1,TGTGCCAGCAGCCAAGATGCCCAGGAAGAGACCCAGTACTTC,CASSQDAQEETQYF
NA,NA,TRBJ1-5,TRBV4-3,TGCGCCAGCAGCCAAGGAGGTATTGACAATCAGCCCCAGCATTTT,CASSQGGIDNQPQHF
TRBD2,NA,TRBJ2-4,TRBV11-1,TGTGCCAGCAGCGCCGCGGGGGTCCTTGGGAAGTACTTC,CASSAAGVLGKYF
NA,few,TRBJ2-1,TRBV27,TGTGCCAGCAGTGCCCTAGCGTCCAGCTCCTACAATGAGCAGTTCTTC,CASSALASSSYNEQFF
NA,few,TRBJ1-5,TRBV20-1,TGCAGTGCTAGAAAGGTCCGTGTAATAGAGCCCCAGCATTTT,CSARKVRVIEPQHF
NA,few,TRBJ2-1,TRBV7-9,TGTGCCAGCAGCTCACCGTTAGCGGAGGGCCCACCCTATAATGAGCAGTTCTTC,CASSSPLAEGPPYNEQFF
NA,few,TRBJ1-1,TRBV5-1,TGCGCCAGCAGTTCGTCCTTTGGGAACACTGAAGCTTTCTTT,CASSSSFGNTEAFF
NA,NA,TRBJ1-1,TRBV14,TGTGCCAGCAGCCAAACCGTCAGGGTGGGTACTGAAGCTTTCTTT,CASSQTVRVGTEAFF
NA,NA,TRBJ2-5,TRBV9,TGTGCCAGCAGTCCCCGGACGAGTGAGACCCAGTACTTC,CASSPRTSETQYF
TRBD1,once,TRBJ2-5,TRBV12-3/TRBV12-4,TGTGCCAGCAGCCGACAGGGGGCCCCGAAAGAGACCCAGTACTTC,CASSRQGAPKETQYF
NA,NA,TRBJ2-3,TRBV20-1,TGCAGTGCTAAAGTGGGCCAACCTAGAGATACGCAGTATTTT,CSAKVGQPRDTQYF
NA,few,TRBJ1-2,TRBV15,TGTGCCACCAGCGGCCGGCGGGGATCGGCTAACTATGGCTACACCTTC,CATSGRRGSANYGYTF
NA,NA,TRBJ2-1,TRBV6-2/TRBV6-3,TGTGCCAGCACCACCCCGACAGAGCAGTTCTTC,CASTTPTEQFF
NA,few,TRBJ2-5,TRBV7-4,TGTGCCAGCAGCCTAATACTAACGGGTCCAGGGACCCAGTACTTC,CASSLILTGPGTQYF
NA,few,TRBJ2-7,TRBV9,TGTGCCAGCAGTGTAACAAGGGGATCCGAGCAGTACTTC,CASSVTRGSEQYF